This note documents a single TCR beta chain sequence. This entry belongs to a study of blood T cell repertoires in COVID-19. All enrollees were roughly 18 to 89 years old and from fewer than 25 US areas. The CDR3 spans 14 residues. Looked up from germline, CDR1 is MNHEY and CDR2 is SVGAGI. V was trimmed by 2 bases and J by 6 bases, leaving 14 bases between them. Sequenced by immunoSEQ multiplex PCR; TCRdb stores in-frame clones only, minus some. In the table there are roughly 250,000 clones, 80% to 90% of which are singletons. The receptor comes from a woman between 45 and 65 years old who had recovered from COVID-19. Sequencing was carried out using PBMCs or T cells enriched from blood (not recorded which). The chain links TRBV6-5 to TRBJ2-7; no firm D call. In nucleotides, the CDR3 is TGTGCCAGCAGTTACAGGTCCAGTAGGAGCGAGCAGTACTTC. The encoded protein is CASSYRSSRSEQYF.